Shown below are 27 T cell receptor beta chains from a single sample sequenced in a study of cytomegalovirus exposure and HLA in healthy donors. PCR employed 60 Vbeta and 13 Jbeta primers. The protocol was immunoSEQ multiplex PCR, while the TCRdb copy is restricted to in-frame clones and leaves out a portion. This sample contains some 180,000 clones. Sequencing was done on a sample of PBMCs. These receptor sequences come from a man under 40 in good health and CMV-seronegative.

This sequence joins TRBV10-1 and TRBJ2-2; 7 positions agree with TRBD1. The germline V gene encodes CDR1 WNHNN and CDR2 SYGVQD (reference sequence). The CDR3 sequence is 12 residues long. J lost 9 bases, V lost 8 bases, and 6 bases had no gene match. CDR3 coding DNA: TGCGCCAGCGGAAGACAGGGTCGGGAGCTGTTTTTT. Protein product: CASGRQGRELFF.

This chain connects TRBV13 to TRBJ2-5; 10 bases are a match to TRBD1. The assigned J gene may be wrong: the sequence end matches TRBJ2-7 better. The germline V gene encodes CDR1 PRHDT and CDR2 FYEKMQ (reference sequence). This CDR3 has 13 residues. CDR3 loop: CATTGQGSNEQYF. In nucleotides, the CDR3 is TGTGCCACCACGGGACAGGGGTCCAACGAGCAGTACTTC.

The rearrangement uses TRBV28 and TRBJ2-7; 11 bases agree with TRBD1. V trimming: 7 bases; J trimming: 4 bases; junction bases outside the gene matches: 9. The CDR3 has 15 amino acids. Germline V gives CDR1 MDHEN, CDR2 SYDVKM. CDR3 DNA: TGTGCCAGCATGCGTCTAGGACAGGGGGCTTACGAGCAGTACTTC. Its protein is CASMRLGQGAYEQYF.

CDR3 residues: CASSVTGSYGYTF. Written as DNA, the CDR3 is TGTGCCAGCAGCGTGACCGGGAGCTATGGCTACACCTTC. The J gene is TRBJ1-2, the V gene TRBV9; D gene unclear. The CDR3 totals 13 residues. V was trimmed by 2 bases and J by 4 bases, leaving 9 bases between them. The V gene's germline CDR1 is SGDLS and CDR2 YYNGEE.

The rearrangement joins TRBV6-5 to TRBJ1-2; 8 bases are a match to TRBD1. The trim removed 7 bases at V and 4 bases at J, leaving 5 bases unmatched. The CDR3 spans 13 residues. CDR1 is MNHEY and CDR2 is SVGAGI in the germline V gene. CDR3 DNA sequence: TGTGCCAGCACGGACAGGGACGGCTATGGCTACACCTTC. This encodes CASTDRDGYGYTF.

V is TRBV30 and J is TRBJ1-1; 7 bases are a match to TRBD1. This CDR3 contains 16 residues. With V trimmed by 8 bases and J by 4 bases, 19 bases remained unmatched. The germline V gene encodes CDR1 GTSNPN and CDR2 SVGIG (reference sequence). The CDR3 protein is CATSRGVDFWGTEAFF. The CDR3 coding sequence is TGTGCCACTTCCAGGGGGGTCGATTTTTGGGGCACTGAAGCTTTCTTT.

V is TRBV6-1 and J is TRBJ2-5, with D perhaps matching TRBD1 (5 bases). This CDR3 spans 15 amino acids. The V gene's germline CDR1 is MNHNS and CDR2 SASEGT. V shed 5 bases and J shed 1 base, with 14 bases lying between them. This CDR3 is CASSRTPALQETQYF. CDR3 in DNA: TGTGCCAGCAGTAGGACACCAGCCCTCCAAGAGACCCAGTACTTC.

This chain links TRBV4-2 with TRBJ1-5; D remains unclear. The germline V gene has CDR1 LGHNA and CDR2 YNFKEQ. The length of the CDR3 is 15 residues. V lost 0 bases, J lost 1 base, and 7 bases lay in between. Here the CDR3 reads CASSQDLRSNQPQHF. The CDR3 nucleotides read TGTGCCAGCAGCCAAGATCTTCGGAGCAATCAGCCCCAGCATTTT.

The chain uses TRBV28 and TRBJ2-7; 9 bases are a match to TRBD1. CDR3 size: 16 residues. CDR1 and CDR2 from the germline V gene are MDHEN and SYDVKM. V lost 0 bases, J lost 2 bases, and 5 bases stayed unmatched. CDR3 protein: CASSLWRRDRAYEQYF. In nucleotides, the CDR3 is TGTGCCAGCAGTTTATGGCGACGGGACAGGGCCTACGAGCAGTACTTC.

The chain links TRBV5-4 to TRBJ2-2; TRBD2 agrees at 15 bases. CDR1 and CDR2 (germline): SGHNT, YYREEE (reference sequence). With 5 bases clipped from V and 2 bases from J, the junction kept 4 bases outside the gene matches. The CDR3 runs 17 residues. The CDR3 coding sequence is TGTGCCAGCAGGAGGGGACTAGCGGGGGGTAACACCGGGGAGCTGTTTTTT. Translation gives CASRRGLAGGNTGELFF.

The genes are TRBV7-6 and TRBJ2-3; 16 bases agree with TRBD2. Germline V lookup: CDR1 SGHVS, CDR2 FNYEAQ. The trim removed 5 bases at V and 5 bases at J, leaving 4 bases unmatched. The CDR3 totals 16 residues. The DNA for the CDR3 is TGTGCCAGCAGCCGAGGGACTAGCGGGGGGGGAGATACGCAGTATTTT. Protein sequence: CASSRGTSGGGDTQYF. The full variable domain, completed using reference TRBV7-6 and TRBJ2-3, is GAGVSQSPRYKVTKRGQDVALRCDPISGHVSLYWYRQALGQGPEFLTYFNYEAQQDKSGLPNDRFSAERPEGSISTLTIQRTEQRDSAMYRCASSRGTSGGGDTQYFGPGTRLTVL.

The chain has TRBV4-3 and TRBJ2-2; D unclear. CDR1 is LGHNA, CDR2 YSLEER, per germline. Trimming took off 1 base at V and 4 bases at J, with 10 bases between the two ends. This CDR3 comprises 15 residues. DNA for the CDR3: TGCGCCAGCAGCCAAGCGTTTCGAGGCACCGGGGAGCTGTTTTTT. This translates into CASSQAFRGTGELFF.

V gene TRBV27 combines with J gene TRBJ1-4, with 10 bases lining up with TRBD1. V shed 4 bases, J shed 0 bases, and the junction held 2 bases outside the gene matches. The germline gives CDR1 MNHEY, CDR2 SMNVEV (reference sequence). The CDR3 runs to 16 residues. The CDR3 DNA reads TGTGCCAGCAGTTCCGGACAGGGGGCAACTAATGAAAAACTGTTTTTT. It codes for CASSSGQGATNEKLFF.

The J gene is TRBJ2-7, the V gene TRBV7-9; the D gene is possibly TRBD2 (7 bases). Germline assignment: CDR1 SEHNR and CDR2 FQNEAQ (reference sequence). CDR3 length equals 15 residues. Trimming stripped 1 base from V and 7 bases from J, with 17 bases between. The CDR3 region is CASSLVAGAKEEQYF. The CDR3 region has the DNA TGTGCCAGCAGCTTAGTGGCGGGGGCCAAGGAAGAGCAGTACTTC.

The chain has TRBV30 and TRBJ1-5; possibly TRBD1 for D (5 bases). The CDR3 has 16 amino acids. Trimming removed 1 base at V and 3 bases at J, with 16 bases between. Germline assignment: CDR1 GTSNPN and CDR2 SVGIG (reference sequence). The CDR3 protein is CAWSGDRLGDNQPQHF. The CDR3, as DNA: TGTGCCTGGAGTGGGGATCGTCTAGGGGACAATCAGCCCCAGCATTTT. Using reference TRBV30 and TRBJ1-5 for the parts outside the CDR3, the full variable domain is SQTIHQWPATLVQPVGSPLSLECTVEGTSNPNLYWYRQAAGRGLQLLFYSVGIGQISSEVPQNLSASRPQDRQFILSSKKLLLSDSGFYLCAWSGDRLGDNQPQHFGDGTRLSIL.

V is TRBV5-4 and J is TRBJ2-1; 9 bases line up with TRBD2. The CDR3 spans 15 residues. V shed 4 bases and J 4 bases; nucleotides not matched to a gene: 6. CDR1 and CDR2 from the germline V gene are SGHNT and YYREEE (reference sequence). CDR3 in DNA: TGTGCCAGCAGCCTGACTAGCGGCTTATACAATGAGCAGTTCTTC. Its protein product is CASSLTSGLYNEQFF.

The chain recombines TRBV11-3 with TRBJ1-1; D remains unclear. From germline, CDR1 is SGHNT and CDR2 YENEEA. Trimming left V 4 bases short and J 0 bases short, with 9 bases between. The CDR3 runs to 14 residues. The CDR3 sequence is CASSSNLVNTEAFF. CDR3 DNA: TGTGCCAGCAGCTCAAATTTAGTGAACACTGAAGCTTTCTTT.

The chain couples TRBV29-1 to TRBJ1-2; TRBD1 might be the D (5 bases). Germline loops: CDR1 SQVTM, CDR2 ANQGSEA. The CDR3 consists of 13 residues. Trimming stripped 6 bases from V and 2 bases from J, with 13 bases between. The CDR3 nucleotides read TGCAGCGTCCCCGGGGGGACGAACTATGGCTACACCTTC. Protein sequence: CSVPGGTNYGYTF.

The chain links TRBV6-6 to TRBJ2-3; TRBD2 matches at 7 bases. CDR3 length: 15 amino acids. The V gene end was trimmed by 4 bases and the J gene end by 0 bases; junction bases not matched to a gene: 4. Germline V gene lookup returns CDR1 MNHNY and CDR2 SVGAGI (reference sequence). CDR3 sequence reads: CASSSSGASTDTQYF. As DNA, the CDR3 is TGTGCCAGCAGTTCCAGCGGGGCTAGCACAGATACGCAGTATTTT.

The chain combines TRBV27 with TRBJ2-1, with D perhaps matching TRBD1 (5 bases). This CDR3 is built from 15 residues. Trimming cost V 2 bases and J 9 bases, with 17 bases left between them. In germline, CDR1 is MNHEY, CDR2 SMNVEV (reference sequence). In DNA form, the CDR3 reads TGTGCCAGCAGTTTAGGGCTCACCTACACAGGTGAGCAGTTCTTC. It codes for CASSLGLTYTGEQFF.

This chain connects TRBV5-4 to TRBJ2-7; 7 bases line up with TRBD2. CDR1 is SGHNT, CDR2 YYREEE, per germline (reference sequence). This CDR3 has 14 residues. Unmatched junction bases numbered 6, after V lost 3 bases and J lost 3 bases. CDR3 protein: CASSWGGRYYEQYF. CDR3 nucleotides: TGTGCCAGCAGCTGGGGGGGGAGATACTACGAGCAGTACTTC.

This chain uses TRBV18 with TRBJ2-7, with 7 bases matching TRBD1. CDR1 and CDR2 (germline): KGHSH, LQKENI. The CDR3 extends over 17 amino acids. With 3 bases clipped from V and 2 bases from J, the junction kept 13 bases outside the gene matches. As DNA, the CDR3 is TGTGCCAGCTCACCCCAGCCTCCCCAGACAGGGACCTACGAGCAGTACTTC. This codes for CASSPQPPQTGTYEQYF.

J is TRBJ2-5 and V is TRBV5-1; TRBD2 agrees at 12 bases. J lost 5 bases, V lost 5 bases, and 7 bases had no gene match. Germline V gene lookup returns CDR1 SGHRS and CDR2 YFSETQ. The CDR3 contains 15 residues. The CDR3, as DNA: TGCGCCAGCAGAGACAGGGGACTAGCGGGCGAGACCCAGTACTTC. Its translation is CASRDRGLAGETQYF. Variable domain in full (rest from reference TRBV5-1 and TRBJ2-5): KAGVTQTPRYLIKTRGQQVTLSCSPISGHRSVSWYQQTPGQGLQFLFEYFSETQRNKGNFPGRFSGRQFSNSRSEMNVSTLELGDSALYLCASRDRGLAGETQYFGPGTRLLVL.

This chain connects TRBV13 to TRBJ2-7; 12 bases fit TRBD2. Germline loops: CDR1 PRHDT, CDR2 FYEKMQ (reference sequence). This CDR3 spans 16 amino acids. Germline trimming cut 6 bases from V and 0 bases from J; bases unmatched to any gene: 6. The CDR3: CASRYTSGGSSYEQYF. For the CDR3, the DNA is TGTGCCAGCAGGTATACTAGCGGGGGGAGCTCCTACGAGCAGTACTTC.

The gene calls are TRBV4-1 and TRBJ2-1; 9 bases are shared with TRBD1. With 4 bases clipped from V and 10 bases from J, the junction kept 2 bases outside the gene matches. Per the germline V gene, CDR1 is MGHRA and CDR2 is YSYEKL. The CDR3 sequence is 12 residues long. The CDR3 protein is CASSPQGAEQFF. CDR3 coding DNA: TGCGCCAGCAGCCCACAGGGGGCGGAGCAGTTCTTC.

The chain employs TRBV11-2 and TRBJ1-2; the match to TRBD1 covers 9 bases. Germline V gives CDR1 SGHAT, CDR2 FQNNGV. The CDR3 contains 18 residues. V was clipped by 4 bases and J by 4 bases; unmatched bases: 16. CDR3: CASSSTLGPGQGSYGYTF. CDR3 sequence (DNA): TGTGCCAGCAGCTCAACTTTGGGTCCGGGACAGGGAAGCTATGGCTACACCTTC.

The CDR3 protein is CASSHRTGANTEAFF. In DNA, the CDR3 is TGTGCCAGCAGCCATAGGACAGGGGCGAACACTGAAGCTTTCTTT. The chain has TRBV5-4 and TRBJ1-1; 9 bases are a match to TRBD1. The CDR3 loop spans 15 amino acids. With 4 bases clipped from V and 1 base from J, the junction kept 5 bases outside the gene matches. Germline values: CDR1 SGHNT, CDR2 YYREEE (reference sequence).